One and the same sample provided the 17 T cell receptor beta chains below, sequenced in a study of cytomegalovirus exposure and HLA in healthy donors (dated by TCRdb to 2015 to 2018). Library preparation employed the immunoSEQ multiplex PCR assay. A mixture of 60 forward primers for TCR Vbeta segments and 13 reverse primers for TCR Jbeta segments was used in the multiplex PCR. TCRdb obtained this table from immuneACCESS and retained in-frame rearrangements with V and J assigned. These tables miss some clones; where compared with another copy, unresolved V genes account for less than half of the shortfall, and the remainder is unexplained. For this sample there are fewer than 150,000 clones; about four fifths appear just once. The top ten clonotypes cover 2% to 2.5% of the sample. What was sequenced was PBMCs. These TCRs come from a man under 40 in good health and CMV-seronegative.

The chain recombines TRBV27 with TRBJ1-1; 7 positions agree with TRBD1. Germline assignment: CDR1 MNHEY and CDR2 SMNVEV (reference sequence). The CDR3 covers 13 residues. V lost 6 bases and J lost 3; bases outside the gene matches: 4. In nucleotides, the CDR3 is TGTGCCAGCAGGCGACAGGGTTACACTGAAGCTTTCTTT. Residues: CASRRQGYTEAFF.

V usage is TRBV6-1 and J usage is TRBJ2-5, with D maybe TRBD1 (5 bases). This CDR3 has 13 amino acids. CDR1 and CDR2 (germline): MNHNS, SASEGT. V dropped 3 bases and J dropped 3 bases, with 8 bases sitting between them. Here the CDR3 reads CASSDGREETQYF. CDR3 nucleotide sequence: TGTGCCAGCAGTGATGGCAGGGAAGAGACCCAGTACTTC.

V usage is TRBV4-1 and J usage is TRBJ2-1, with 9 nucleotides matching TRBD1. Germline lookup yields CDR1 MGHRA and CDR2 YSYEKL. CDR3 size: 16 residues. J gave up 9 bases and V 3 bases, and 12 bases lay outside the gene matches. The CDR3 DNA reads TGCGCCAGCAGCCAGAGATATTTCACGGGACAGGGTGAGCAGTTCTTC. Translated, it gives CASSQRYFTGQGEQFF.

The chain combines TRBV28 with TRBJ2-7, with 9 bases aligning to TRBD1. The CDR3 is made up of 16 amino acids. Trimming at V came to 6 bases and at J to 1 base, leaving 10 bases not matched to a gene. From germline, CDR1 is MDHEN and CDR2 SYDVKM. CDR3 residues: CASRAGTGIMSYEQYF. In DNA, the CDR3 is TGTGCCAGCAGAGCAGGGACAGGGATTATGTCCTACGAGCAGTACTTC.

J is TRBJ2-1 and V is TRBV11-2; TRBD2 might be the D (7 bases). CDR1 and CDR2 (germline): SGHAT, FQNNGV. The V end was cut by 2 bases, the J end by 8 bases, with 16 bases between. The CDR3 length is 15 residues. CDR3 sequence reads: CASSLRGRGSDEQFF. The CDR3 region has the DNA TGTGCCAGCAGCTTACGGGGGAGGGGGAGCGATGAGCAGTTCTTC.

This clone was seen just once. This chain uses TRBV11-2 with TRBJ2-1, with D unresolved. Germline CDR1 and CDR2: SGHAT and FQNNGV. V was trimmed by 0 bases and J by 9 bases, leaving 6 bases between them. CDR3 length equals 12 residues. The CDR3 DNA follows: TGTGCCAGCAGCTTAGATCGAGGTGAGCAGTTCTTC. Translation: CASSLDRGEQFF.

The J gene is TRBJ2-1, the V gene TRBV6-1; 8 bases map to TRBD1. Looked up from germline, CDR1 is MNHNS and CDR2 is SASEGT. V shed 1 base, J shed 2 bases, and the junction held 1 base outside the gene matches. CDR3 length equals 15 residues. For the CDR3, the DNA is TGTGCCAGCAGTGAAGAGGACAGGGCCTACAATGAGCAGTTCTTC. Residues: CASSEEDRAYNEQFF.

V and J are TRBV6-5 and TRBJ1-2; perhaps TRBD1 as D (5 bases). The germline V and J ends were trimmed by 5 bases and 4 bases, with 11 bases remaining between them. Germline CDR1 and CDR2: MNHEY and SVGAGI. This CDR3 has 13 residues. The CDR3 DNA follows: TGTGCCAGCAGTCCCCGGGGGTTCTATGGCTACACCTTC. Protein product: CASSPRGFYGYTF.

CDR3 nucleotides: TGTGCCAGCCAACAGGGGGCTTCGGGTGAGCAGTTCTTC. This codes for CASQQGASGEQFF. V gene TRBV2 combines with J gene TRBJ2-1; TRBD1 agrees at 9 bases. V lost 8 bases, J lost 9 bases, and 8 bases stayed unmatched. The CDR3 runs to 13 residues. Germline lookup yields CDR1 SNHLY and CDR2 FYNNEI.

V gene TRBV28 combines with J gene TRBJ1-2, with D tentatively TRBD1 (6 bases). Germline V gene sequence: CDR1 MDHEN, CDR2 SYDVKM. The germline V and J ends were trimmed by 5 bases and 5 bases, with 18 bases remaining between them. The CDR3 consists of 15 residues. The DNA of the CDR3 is TGTGCCAGCAGTCTCCCACAGGGCGTAGGATATGGCTACACCTTC. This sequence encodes CASSLPQGVGYGYTF.

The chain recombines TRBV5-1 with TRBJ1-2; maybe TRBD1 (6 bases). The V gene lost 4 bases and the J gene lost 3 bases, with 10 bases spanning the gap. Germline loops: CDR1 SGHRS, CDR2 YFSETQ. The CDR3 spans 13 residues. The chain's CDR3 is CASSEGQYYGYTF. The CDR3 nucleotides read TGCGCCAGCAGCGAAGGACAGTACTATGGCTACACCTTC.

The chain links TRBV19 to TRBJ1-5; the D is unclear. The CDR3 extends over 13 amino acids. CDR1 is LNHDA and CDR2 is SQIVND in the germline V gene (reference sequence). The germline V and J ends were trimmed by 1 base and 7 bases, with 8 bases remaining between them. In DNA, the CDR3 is TGTGCCAGTAGTATAGTGGAGAACCAGCCCCAGCATTTT. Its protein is CASSIVENQPQHF.

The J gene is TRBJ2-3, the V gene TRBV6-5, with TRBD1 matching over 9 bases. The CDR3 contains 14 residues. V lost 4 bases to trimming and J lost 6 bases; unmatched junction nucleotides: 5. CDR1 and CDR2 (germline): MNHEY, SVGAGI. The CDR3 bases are TGTGCCAGCAGTTTGGGACAGGGTTTGGATACGCAGTATTTT. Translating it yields CASSLGQGLDTQYF.

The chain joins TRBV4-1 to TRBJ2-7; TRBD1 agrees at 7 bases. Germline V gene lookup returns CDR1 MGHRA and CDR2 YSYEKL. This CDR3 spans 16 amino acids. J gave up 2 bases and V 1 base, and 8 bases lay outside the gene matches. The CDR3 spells CASSQVRGQNTYEQYF. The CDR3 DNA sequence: TGCGCCAGCAGCCAAGTAAGGGGACAGAATACCTACGAGCAGTACTTC.

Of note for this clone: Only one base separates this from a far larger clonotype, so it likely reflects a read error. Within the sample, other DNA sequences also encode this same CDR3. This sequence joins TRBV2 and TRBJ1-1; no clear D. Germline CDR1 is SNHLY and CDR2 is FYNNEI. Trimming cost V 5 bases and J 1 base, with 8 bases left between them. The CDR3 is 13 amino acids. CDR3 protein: CASSPRQNTEAFF. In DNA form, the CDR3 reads TGTGCCAGCAGTCCCAGGCAGAACACTGAAGCTTTCTTT.

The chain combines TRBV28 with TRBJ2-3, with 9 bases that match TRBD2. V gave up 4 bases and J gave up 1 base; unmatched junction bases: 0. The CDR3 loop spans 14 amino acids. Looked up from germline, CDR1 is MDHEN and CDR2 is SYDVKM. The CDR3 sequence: CASSWTSGTDTQYF. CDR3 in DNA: TGTGCCAGCAGTTGGACTAGCGGCACAGATACGCAGTATTTT.

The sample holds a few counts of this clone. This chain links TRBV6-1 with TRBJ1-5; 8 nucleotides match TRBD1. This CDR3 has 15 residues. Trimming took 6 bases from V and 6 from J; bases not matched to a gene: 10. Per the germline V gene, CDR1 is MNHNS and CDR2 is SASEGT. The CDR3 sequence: CASSEVRTGTQPQHF. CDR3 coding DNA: TGTGCCAGCAGCGAGGTCAGGACAGGGACTCAGCCCCAGCATTTT.